The 13 T cell receptor beta chains listed next were all sequenced from one sample in a study of technical replicates of blood from a few donors. The repertoire was sequenced with immunoSEQ multiplex PCR; TCRdb's copy has only in-frame clones and lacks some. This sample yields over 65,000 clones, of which about 98% are seen a single time; approximately 0.17% belongs to the top ten. The sequencing input was T cells isolated from PBMCs. The origin of the receptors is a human donor in good health.

The gene calls are TRBV7-9 and TRBJ2-2, with D possibly TRBD1 on 6 matching bases. The CDR3 has 16 residues. Trimming left V 1 base short and J 4 bases short, with 13 bases between. CDR1 SEHNR and CDR2 FQNEAQ come from the germline V gene (reference sequence). CDR3 in DNA: TGTGCCAGCAGCTTAGAATCAGGGGTTTTCACCGGGGAGCTGTTTTTT. This sequence encodes CASSLESGVFTGELFF.

The V gene is TRBV25-1, the J gene TRBJ2-1; D not certain. This CDR3 contains 13 residues. V lost 3 bases and J lost 4, with 7 bases in between. Germline lookup yields CDR1 MGHDK and CDR2 SYGVNS. This CDR3 reads CASSDGSYNEQFF. CDR3 in DNA: TGTGCCAGCAGTGATGGTAGTTACAATGAGCAGTTCTTC. Together with reference TRBV25-1 and TRBJ2-1, the CDR3 gives the full variable domain: EADIYQTPRYLVIGTGKKITLECSQTMGHDKMYWYQQDPGMELHLIHYSYGVNSTEKGDLSSESTVSRIRTEHFPLTLESARPSHTSQYLCASSDGSYNEQFFGPGTRLTVL.

This rearrangement joins TRBV10-3 to TRBJ1-2; possible D gene TRBD1, 6 bases. The CDR3 is 13 amino acids. In germline, CDR1 is ENHRY, CDR2 SYGVKD. V was clipped by 5 bases and J by 3 bases, with 10 bases between them. CDR3 sequence (DNA): TGTGCCATCAGTCAGGGGACGGACTATGGCTACACCTTC. Residues: CAISQGTDYGYTF.

The chain carries TRBV13 and TRBJ2-7; 7 bases fit TRBD2. Germline V gene data show CDR1 as PRHDT and CDR2 as FYEKMQ (reference sequence). The CDR3 loop spans 14 amino acids. Unmatched junction bases numbered 6, after V lost 4 bases and J lost 3 bases. The CDR3 reads CASSYRTRNYEQYF. The CDR3 nucleotides are TGTGCCAGCAGCTATAGGACTAGAAACTACGAGCAGTACTTC. Full variable domain (missing parts from reference TRBV13 and TRBJ2-7): AAGVIQSPRHLIKEKRETATLKCYPIPRHDTVYWYQQGPGQDPQFLISFYEKMQSDKGSIPDRFSAQQFSDYHSELNMSSLELGDSALYFCASSYRTRNYEQYFGPGTRLTVT.

The chain employs TRBV5-1 and TRBJ1-1, with 9 bases fitting TRBD1. V was pared by 4 bases and J by 5 bases, with 15 bases of the junction left unmatched. The CDR3 contains 17 residues. The V gene's germline CDR1 is SGHRS and CDR2 YFSETQ. The chain's CDR3 is CASSGRTGETQGTEAFF. The CDR3 coding sequence is TGCGCCAGCAGCGGACGGACAGGGGAAACTCAGGGAACTGAAGCTTTCTTT.

The V call is TRBV15, the J call TRBJ2-6; 7 positions agree with TRBD1. CDR1 is LNHNV, CDR2 YYDKDF, per germline (reference sequence). Germline trimming cut 5 bases from V and 0 bases from J; bases unmatched to any gene: 10. The CDR3 length is 18 residues. Here the CDR3 reads CATSPSPGGISGANVLTF. CDR3 sequence (DNA): TGTGCCACCAGCCCATCCCCAGGGGGAATCTCTGGGGCCAACGTCCTGACTTTC.

This chain uses TRBV5-5 with TRBJ1-6, with 7 bases that match TRBD1. The junction had 5 bases not matched to a gene; V was cut back by 3 bases and J by 5 bases. Germline V gene data show CDR1 as SGHKS and CDR2 as YYEKEE (reference sequence). This CDR3 is 15 amino acids long. CDR3 loop: CASSWTGQHNSPLHF. The CDR3 DNA follows: TGTGCCAGCAGCTGGACGGGACAGCATAATTCACCCCTCCACTTT.

The table lists this clone with a count of one. The CDR3 region is CASRTTYEQYF. CDR3 nucleotides: TGTGCCAGCAGGACTACCTACGAGCAGTACTTC. The rearrangement links TRBV25-1 to TRBJ2-7, with D maybe TRBD2 (5 bases). The CDR3 is made up of 11 amino acids. V lost 6 bases and J lost 2, with 5 bases in between. Looked up from germline, CDR1 is MGHDK and CDR2 is SYGVNS.

The V and J genes are TRBV6-1 and TRBJ1-2; 8 positions match TRBD1. CDR1 and CDR2 (germline): MNHNS, SASEGT. The CDR3 extends over 18 amino acids. With V trimmed by 4 bases and J by 5 bases, 18 bases remained unmatched. CDR3: CASSGTGTPQMNMYGYTF. Written as DNA, the CDR3 is TGTGCCAGCAGTGGGACAGGGACCCCACAAATGAATATGTATGGCTACACCTTC.

The chain combines TRBV5-5 with TRBJ2-7; 8 nucleotides match TRBD2. The V and J ends lost 0 bases and 0 bases, in that order; junction bases with no gene match: 2. The germline gives CDR1 SGHKS, CDR2 YYEKEE (reference sequence). This CDR3 is 15 amino acids long. DNA for the CDR3: TGTGCCAGCAGCTTGGGCGGGGGGAGCTCCTACGAGCAGTACTTC. It translates to CASSLGGGSSYEQYF.

The rearrangement links TRBV5-6 to TRBJ1-1; D gene uncertain. V dropped 4 bases and J dropped 11 bases, with 18 bases sitting between them. This CDR3 is 13 amino acids long. Germline values: CDR1 SGHDT, CDR2 YYEEEE. CDR3: CASSLDSGIRAFF. The CDR3 DNA reads as TGTGCCAGCAGCCTGGATTCAGGTATCCGGGCTTTCTTT.

This sequence joins TRBV5-1 and TRBJ2-3; TRBD1 matches at 9 bases. There are 14 residues in the CDR3. The trim removed 4 bases at V and 3 bases at J, leaving 3 bases unmatched. The germline V gene encodes CDR1 SGHRS and CDR2 YFSETQ. The CDR3 DNA follows: TGCGCCAGCAGCCAGGACAGGGGTACAGATACGCAGTATTTT. This sequence encodes CASSQDRGTDTQYF.

V and J are TRBV6-1 and TRBJ1-2; 7 nucleotides agree with TRBD1. Germline CDR1 is MNHNS and CDR2 is SASEGT. The J segment lost 6 bases and the V segment lost 1 base, leaving 8 bases of the junction unmatched. CDR3 size: 15 residues. The chain's CDR3 is CASSEVAGGLNGYTF. The CDR3, as DNA: TGTGCCAGCAGTGAAGTGGCAGGGGGATTGAATGGCTACACCTTC.